These T cell receptor beta chains were read from a single sample in a study of blood T cells in healthy people across ages. TCRdb passed the 5' RACE reads through MiXCR, listing each CDR3 protein once. The sample yields 800,000 or so distinct CDR3 sequences, around two thirds seen once. The specimen sequenced was blood. These receptor sequences come from a man younger than 40 in good health. CDR3s include the opening cysteine and the closing phenylalanine or tryptophan. A D gene is named only where the DNA matches it firmly. Rows may omit the clone size; those that give it use once, few, many or a size class.

CDR3 DNA: TGTGCCACCAGCAGAGGACAAACTGGGGCCAACGTCCTGACTTTC; CDR3 protein: CATSRGQTGANVLTF; D gene: NA; J gene: TRBJ2-6; V gene: TRBV15; clone size: NA
CDR3 DNA: TGTGCCAGCAGCCAAGATATCACAGGGGGTGGCTACACCTTC; CDR3 protein: CASSQDITGGGYTF; D gene: TRBD1; J gene: TRBJ1-2; V gene: TRBV14; clone size: NA
CDR3 DNA: TGTGCCAGCAGTCTGACTAGCGGCGATCTCGAGACCCAGTACTTC; CDR3 protein: CASSLTSGDLETQYF; D gene: TRBD2; J gene: TRBJ2-5; V gene: TRBV27; clone size: few
CDR3 DNA: TGTGCCAGCAGCTTGTATAGCGAGGGTCACACCTTC; CDR3 protein: CASSLYSEGHTF; D gene: NA; J gene: TRBJ1-2; V gene: TRBV5-4; clone size: NA
CDR3 DNA: TGTGTCAGCAGCCAAGATCCCGCTAGGCCAGATACGCAGTATTTT; CDR3 protein: CVSSQDPARPDTQYF; D gene: NA; J gene: TRBJ2-3; V gene: TRBV4-2; clone size: NA
CDR3 DNA: TGTGCCAGTAGGGAGAGCGGGACAGCAAATGAAAAACTGTTTTTT; CDR3 protein: CASRESGTANEKLFF; D gene: TRBD1; J gene: TRBJ1-4; V gene: TRBV19; clone size: NA
CDR3 DNA: TGTGCCAGCAGTGGGACGGAGGAGCAGTACTTC; CDR3 protein: CASSGTEEQYF; D gene: NA; J gene: TRBJ2-7; V gene: TRBV12-3/TRBV12-4; clone size: NA
CDR3 DNA: TGTGCCAGCAGCATCCAAGCGGGTATCTACAATGAGCAGTTCTTC; CDR3 protein: CASSIQAGIYNEQFF; D gene: NA; J gene: TRBJ2-1; V gene: TRBV5-6; clone size: NA
CDR3 DNA: TGCAGCGTCTACTCACCGGGACAGGGGTCTGAAAAACTGTTTTTT; CDR3 protein: CSVYSPGQGSEKLFF; D gene: TRBD1; J gene: TRBJ1-4; V gene: TRBV29-1; clone size: NA
CDR3 DNA: TGTGCCATCAGGGTGACTAGCGGGGGGACTGAGACCCAGTACTTC; CDR3 protein: CAIRVTSGGTETQYF; D gene: TRBD2; J gene: TRBJ2-5; V gene: TRBV10-3; clone size: few
CDR3 DNA: TGCGCCAGCAGCCAAGGGGTAGGGCAGCCCAATCAGCCCCAGCATTTT; CDR3 protein: CASSQGVGQPNQPQHF; D gene: NA; J gene: TRBJ1-5; V gene: TRBV4-3; clone size: NA
CDR3 DNA: TGTGCCAGCAGTATTCCGGGACTCCAATCGGGGGAGCAGTTCTTC; CDR3 protein: CASSIPGLQSGEQFF; D gene: NA; J gene: TRBJ2-1; V gene: TRBV6-2/TRBV6-3; clone size: NA
CDR3 DNA: TGCGCCAGCAGCCAAGGCGCGTTCTTACCCACAGATACGCAGTATTTT; CDR3 protein: CASSQGAFLPTDTQYF; D gene: NA; J gene: TRBJ2-3; V gene: TRBV4-3; clone size: NA
CDR3 DNA: TGTGCCAGCAGTGCGTGGGGGACTGAAGCTTTCTTT; CDR3 protein: CASSAWGTEAFF; D gene: NA; J gene: TRBJ1-1; V gene: TRBV25-1; clone size: NA
CDR3 DNA: TGCAGCGTTGACACGAGCGGGGGAATTTACGAGCAGTACTTC; CDR3 protein: CSVDTSGGIYEQYF; D gene: TRBD2; J gene: TRBJ2-7; V gene: TRBV29-1; clone size: once
CDR3 DNA: TGCAGTGTTTCCCCGGGGAACCAAGAGACCCAGTACTTC; CDR3 protein: CSVSPGNQETQYF; D gene: NA; J gene: TRBJ2-5; V gene: TRBV20-1; clone size: NA
CDR3 DNA: TGTGCCAGCAGCTGGGGACAGGGGGCGAACTATGGCTACACCTTC; CDR3 protein: CASSWGQGANYGYTF; D gene: TRBD1; J gene: TRBJ1-2; V gene: TRBV5-4; clone size: NA
CDR3 DNA: TGTGCCAGCAGCCCTCTAGGCACCCCCTACAATGAGCAGTTCTTC; CDR3 protein: CASSPLGTPYNEQFF; D gene: NA; J gene: TRBJ2-1; V gene: TRBV6-2/TRBV6-3; clone size: few
CDR3 DNA: TGTGCCAGCTCCCGGGACCAGTACGAGCAGTACTTC; CDR3 protein: CASSRDQYEQYF; D gene: NA; J gene: TRBJ2-7; V gene: TRBV18; clone size: few